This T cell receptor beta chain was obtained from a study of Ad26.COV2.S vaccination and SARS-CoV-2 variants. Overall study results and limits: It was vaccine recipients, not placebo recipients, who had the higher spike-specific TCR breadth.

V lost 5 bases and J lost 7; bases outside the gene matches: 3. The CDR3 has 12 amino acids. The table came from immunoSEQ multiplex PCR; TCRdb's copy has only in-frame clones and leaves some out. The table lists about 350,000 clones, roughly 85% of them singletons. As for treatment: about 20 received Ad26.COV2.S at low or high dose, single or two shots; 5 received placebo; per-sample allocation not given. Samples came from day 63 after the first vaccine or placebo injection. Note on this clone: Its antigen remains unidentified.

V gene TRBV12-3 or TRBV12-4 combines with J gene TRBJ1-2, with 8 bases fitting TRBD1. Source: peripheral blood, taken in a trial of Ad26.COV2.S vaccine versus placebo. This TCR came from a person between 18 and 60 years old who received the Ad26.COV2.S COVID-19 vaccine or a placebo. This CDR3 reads CASSQGALGYTF. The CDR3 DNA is TGTGCCAGCAGTCAGGGGGCTCTTGGCTACACCTTC.